Listed here are 14 T cell receptor beta chains from one sample, sequenced in a study of shared clonotypes between healthy human individuals. The data were produced by immunoSEQ multiplex PCR, yet TCRdb's version contains in-frame clones alone and is incomplete. Of hundreds of thousands of clones in the sample, around 81% were seen once. Sequenced sample: PBMCs. The source of these receptors is a woman in her forties in good health. Some clones in this sample may be carry-over from other donors' samples.

Concerning this clone itself: Other DNA variants within this sample encode the same CDR3. The J gene is TRBJ1-3, the V gene TRBV30; D is undetermined. CDR1 and CDR2 (germline): GTSNPN, SVGIG (reference sequence). V was shortened by 0 bases and J by 4 bases, with 4 bases between the two germline ends. CDR3 length: 12 amino acids. CDR3 DNA: TGTGCCTGGAGTGTCGGCGGAAACACCATATATTTT. Translated, it gives CAWSVGGNTIYF. The variable domain in full, with the rest retrieved from reference TRBV30 and TRBJ1-3, is SQTIHQWPATLVQPVGSPLSLECTVEGTSNPNLYWYRQAAGRGLQLLFYSVGIGQISSEVPQNLSASRPQDRQFILSSKKLLLSDSGFYLCAWSVGGNTIYFGEGSWLTVV.

This clone was observed a single time. A much bigger clone sits one base away, suggesting this may be a read error. The V gene is TRBV6-5, the J gene TRBJ1-1; no clear D. CDR1 and CDR2 from the germline V gene are MNHEY and SVGAGI. The germline V and J ends were trimmed by 7 bases and 11 bases, with 14 bases remaining between them. This CDR3 has 11 residues. CDR3 DNA sequence: TGTGCCAGCACCCAGGAGGTGATGGCTTTCTTT. It encodes CASTQEVMAFF.

This sequence joins TRBV5-8 and TRBJ2-1, with TRBD2 as a possible D gene (5 bases). Germline V CDR1 and CDR2: SGHTS, YDEGEE. Trimming removed 7 bases from V and 2 bases from J, with 19 bases in between. This CDR3 comprises 16 residues. CDR3 protein: CASPSGGIGPYNEQFF. CDR3 in DNA: TGTGCCAGCCCCAGTGGAGGAATCGGTCCCTACAATGAGCAGTTCTTC.

This sequence joins TRBV5-8 and TRBJ2-1; 9 bases match TRBD1. There are 15 residues in the CDR3. V trimming: 5 bases; J trimming: 4 bases; junction bases outside the gene matches: 7. Germline V gene sequence: CDR1 SGHTS, CDR2 YDEGEE. The CDR3 coding sequence is TGTGCCAGCAGACCTACCGGGACAGGGTACAATGAGCAGTTCTTC. Translated, it gives CASRPTGTGYNEQFF.

Comment on this clone: A read error likely explains this, since a far larger clone differs by one base. CDR3 sequence reads: CAWSQLVEYQETQYF. Here the CDR3 DNA reads TGTGCCTGGAGTCAATTAGTGGAGTATCAAGAGACCCAGTACTTC. The chain links TRBV30 to TRBJ2-5; D not resolved. The CDR3 contains 15 residues. V shed 2 bases and J shed 2 bases, with 15 bases lying between them. In germline, CDR1 is GTSNPN, CDR2 SVGIG (reference sequence).

There are a few counts of this clone. The V and J genes are TRBV19 and TRBJ2-5; D unclear. This CDR3 comprises 13 residues. Looked up from germline, CDR1 is LNHDA and CDR2 is SQIVND (reference sequence). Trimming took 7 bases from V and 4 from J, leaving 13 bases between them. The CDR3 protein is CASTPPGGETQYF. The DNA of the CDR3 is TGTGCCAGTACCCCCCCCGGCGGAGAGACCCAGTACTTC.

The table lists this clone with a few counts. CDR3: CASSLDGGGFNTEAFF. The CDR3 region has the DNA TGCGCCAGCAGCTTGGATGGGGGAGGATTCAACACTGAAGCTTTCTTT. This sequence joins TRBV5-1 and TRBJ1-1; TRBD1 is a possible D gene (5 bases). Trimming pared 0 bases from V and 2 bases from J, leaving 14 bases between. The CDR3 covers 16 residues. CDR1 and CDR2 (germline): SGHRS, YFSETQ.

This clone appeared once. This chain connects TRBV29-1 to TRBJ2-1, with TRBD1 matching over 7 bases. Per germline, CDR1 SQVTM and CDR2 ANQGSEA. The CDR3 consists of 13 residues. CDR3 in DNA: TGCACCTACGCACGACAGGGCAACAATGAGCAGTTCTTC. This encodes CTYARQGNNEQFF.

V usage is TRBV15 and J usage is TRBJ1-4, with D possibly TRBD1 on 5 matching bases. CDR1 is LNHNV and CDR2 is YYDKDF in the germline V gene (reference sequence). This CDR3 has 14 residues. V was pared by 4 bases and J by 4 bases, with 10 bases between. CDR3 coding DNA: TGTGCCACCAGCACCGACAGATATAATGAAAAACTGTTTTTT. It specifies CATSTDRYNEKLFF.

This rearrangement joins TRBV28 to TRBJ1-5; the D is unclear. The CDR3 length is 15 residues. The ends were cut back, 10 bases at V and 9 bases at J, with 25 bases in the middle. Germline CDR1 and CDR2: MDHEN and SYDVKM. This CDR3 is CATGEGGLVERPQHF. CDR3 nucleotides: TGTGCCACTGGCGAGGGCGGTCTCGTAGAGCGGCCCCAGCATTTT.

The chain links TRBV10-3 to TRBJ2-7; 16 bases are a match to TRBD2. The germline CDR1 and CDR2 sequences are ENHRY and SYGVKD. The V and J ends lost 2 bases and 0 bases, in that order; junction bases with no gene match: 4. The CDR3 covers 18 residues. The CDR3 loop reads CAISEEGLAGGSSYEQYF. CDR3 DNA: TGTGCCATCAGTGAGGAGGGACTAGCGGGAGGGAGCTCCTACGAGCAGTACTTC.

The gene calls are TRBV5-4 and TRBJ2-7; 9 bases fit TRBD1. Germline V gives CDR1 SGHNT, CDR2 YYREEE (reference sequence). The V gene end was trimmed by 3 bases and the J gene end by 1 base; junction bases not matched to a gene: 2. The CDR3 is 14 residues long. The chain's CDR3 is CASSSGQGSYEQYF. CDR3 coding DNA: TGTGCCAGCAGCTCGGGACAGGGTTCCTACGAGCAGTACTTC.

The chain recombines TRBV29-1 with TRBJ2-6, with 13 bases matching TRBD2. Trimming removed 3 bases from V and 2 bases from J; junction bases left unmatched: 10. The V gene's germline CDR1 is SQVTM and CDR2 ANQGSEA. The CDR3 length is 19 residues. The CDR3 protein is CSVEATGTSGIAGANVLTF. The DNA of the CDR3 is TGCAGCGTTGAGGCCACAGGGACTAGCGGGATAGCTGGGGCCAACGTCCTGACTTTC.

Details on this clone: Germline and junction disagree at one end, which may indicate a read error. The J gene is TRBJ2-7, the V gene TRBV7-9; D might be TRBD1 (5 bases). Looked up from germline, CDR1 is SEHNR and CDR2 is FQNEAQ (reference sequence). The CDR3 has 16 residues. The CDR3 DNA reads TGTGCCAGCAGCCCAATTTTGGGAAGGGGCATTTACGAGCAGCACTTC. Translating it yields CASSPILGRGIYEQHF.